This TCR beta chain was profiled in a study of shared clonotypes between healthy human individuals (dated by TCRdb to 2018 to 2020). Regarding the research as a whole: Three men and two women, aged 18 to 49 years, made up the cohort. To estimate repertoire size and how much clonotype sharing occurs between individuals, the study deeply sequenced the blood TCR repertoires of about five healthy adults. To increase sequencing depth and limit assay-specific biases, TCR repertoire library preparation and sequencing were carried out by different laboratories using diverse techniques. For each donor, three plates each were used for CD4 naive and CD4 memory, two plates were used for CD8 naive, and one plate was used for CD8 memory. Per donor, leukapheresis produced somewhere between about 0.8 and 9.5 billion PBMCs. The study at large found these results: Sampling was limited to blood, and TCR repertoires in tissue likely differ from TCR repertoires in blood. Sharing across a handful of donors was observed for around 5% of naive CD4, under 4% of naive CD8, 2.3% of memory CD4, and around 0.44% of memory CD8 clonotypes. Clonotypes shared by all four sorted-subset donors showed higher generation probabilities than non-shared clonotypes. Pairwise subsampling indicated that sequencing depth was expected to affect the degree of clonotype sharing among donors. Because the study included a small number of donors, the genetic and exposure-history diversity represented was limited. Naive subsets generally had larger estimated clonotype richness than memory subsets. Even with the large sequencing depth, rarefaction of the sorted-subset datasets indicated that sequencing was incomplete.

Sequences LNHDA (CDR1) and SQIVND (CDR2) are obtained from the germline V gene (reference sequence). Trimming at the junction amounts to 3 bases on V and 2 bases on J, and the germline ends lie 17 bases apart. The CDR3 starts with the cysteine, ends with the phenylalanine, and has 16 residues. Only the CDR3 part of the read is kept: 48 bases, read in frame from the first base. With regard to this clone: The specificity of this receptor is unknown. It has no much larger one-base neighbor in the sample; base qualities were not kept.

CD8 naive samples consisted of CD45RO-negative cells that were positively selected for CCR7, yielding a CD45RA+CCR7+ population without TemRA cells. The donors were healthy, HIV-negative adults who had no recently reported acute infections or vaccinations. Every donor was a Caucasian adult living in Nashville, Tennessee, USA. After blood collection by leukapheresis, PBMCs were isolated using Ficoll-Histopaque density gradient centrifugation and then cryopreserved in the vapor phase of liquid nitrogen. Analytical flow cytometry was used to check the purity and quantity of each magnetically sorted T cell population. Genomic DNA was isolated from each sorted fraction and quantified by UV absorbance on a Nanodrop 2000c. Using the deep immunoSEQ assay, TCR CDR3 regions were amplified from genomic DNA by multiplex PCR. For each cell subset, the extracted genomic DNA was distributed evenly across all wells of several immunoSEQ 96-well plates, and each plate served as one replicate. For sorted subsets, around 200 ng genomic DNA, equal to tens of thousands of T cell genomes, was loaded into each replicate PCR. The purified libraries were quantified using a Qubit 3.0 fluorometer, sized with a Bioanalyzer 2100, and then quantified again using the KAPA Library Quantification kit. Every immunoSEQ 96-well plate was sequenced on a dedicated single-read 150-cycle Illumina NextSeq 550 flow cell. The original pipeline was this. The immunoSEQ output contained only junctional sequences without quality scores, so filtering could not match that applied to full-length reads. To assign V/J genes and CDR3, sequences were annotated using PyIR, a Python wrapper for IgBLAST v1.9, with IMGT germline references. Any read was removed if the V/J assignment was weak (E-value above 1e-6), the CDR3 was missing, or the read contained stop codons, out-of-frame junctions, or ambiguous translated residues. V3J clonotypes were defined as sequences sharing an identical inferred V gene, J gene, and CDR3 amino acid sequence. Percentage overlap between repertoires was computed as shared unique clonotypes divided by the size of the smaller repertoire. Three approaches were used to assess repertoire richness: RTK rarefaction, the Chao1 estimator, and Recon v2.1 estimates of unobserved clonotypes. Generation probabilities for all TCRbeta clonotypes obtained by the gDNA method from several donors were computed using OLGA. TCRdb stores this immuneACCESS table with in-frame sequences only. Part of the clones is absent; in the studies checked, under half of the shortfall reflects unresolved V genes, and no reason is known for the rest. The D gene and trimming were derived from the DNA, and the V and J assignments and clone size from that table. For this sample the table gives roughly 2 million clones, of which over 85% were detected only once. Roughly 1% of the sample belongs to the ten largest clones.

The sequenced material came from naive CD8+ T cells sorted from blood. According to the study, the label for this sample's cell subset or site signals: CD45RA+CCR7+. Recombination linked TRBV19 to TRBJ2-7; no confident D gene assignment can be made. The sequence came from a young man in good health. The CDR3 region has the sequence CASSISSAAPTYEQYF. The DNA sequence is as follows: TGTGCCAGTAGTATCTCGTCGGCGGCGCCAACCTACGAGCAGTACTTC.